This T cell receptor (beta chain) stems from a study of CD8 T cells in ankylosing spondylitis. This CDR3 is 15 amino acids long. V lost 4 bases and J lost 8; bases outside the gene matches: 10. CDR1 and CDR2 from the germline V gene are SGHRS and YFSETQ. The sample holds one count of this clonotype. One entry per CDR3 protein results from TCRdb running MiXCR on the 5' RACE reads. The sample contains some 200,000 distinct CDR3 sequences, roughly 24% of which appear only once. This sequence was found in a male donor with ankylosing spondylitis or in good health (not recorded which). Specimen: blood, either unsorted or a sorted T cell fraction (not recorded which). V usage is TRBV5-1 and J usage is TRBJ2-1; 9 bases agree with TRBD1. CDR3 protein: CASSVQGALMDEQFF. The CDR3 DNA reads as TGCGCCAGCAGCGTACAGGGGGCGTTAATGGATGAGCAGTTCTTC. The whole variable domain, filled in from reference TRBV5-1 and TRBJ2-1, reads KAGVTQTPRYLIKTRGQQVTLSCSPISGHRSVSWYQQTPGQGLQFLFEYFSETQRNKGNFPGRFSGRQFSNSRSEMNVSTLELGDSALYLCASSVQGALMDEQFFGPGTRLTVL.